A selection of T cell receptor beta chains follows, all from one sample in a study of T cell responses to AZD1222 COVID-19 vaccine. This table comes from immunoSEQ multiplex PCR, and its TCRdb copy is limited to in-frame clones, with some not included. The sample has 150,000 to 190,000 clones, 90% seen once. Here the sequenced sample was peripheral blood, taken on day 0 of AZD1222 vaccination. The receptors were gathered from an adult in good health. The CDR3 runs from the conserved cysteine through the conserved F or W.

j_gene,v_gene,CDR3aa
TRBJ2-1,TRBV25-1,CASSNGQGRFGNEQFF
TRBJ1-2,TRBV6-5,CASSKIEANGYTF
TRBJ2-1,TRBV19,CARIAGVYAEQFF
TRBJ1-1,TRBV13,CASRLGRGEAFF
TRBJ2-1,TRBV19,CASSIGDYNEQFF
TRBJ2-1,TRBV19,CASSVTGTGDLSDEQFF
TRBJ1-5,TRBV20-1,CSASLGAHNQPQHF
TRBJ1-3,TRBV9,CASSVEGNTIYF
TRBJ2-1,TRBV11-3,CASSSRESGSYNEQFF
TRBJ2-7,TRBV12-3/TRBV12-4,CASSFLSSEQYF
TRBJ2-1,TRBV24-1,CATTSGRRDEQFF
TRBJ2-3,TRBV14,CASSQDGLAGPLTSTDTQYF
TRBJ2-1,TRBV4-3,CASSQSPDSYNEQFF
TRBJ2-7,TRBV7-9,CASSLVVQGIDYEQYF
TRBJ1-5,TRBV4-1,CASSQHRGGQGQYSNQPQHF
TRBJ1-4,TRBV19,CASSGETGGREKLFF
TRBJ1-6,TRBV4-2,CASSQDAGRANSPLHF
TRBJ2-5,TRBV4-1,CASSPLAGVGETQYF
TRBJ1-1,TRBV3-1/TRBV3-2,CASSRTENTEAFF
TRBJ2-2,TRBV27,CASSFGQGGGELFF
TRBJ1-5,TRBV19,CASRERDNQPQHF
TRBJ1-1,TRBV28,CASSVLQIPNTEAFF
TRBJ2-3,TRBV15,CATSEGSGPSTDTQYF
TRBJ1-5,TRBV15,CATSRDGSSRSNQPQHF
TRBJ2-5,TRBV5-6,CASSSIGTQYF
TRBJ2-3,TRBV7-3,CASSSPGHPWDTQYF
TRBJ1-5,TRBV4-3,CASSQEAGGPGQPQHF
TRBJ2-7,TRBV24-1,CATSAGDRSSYEQYF
TRBJ1-1,TRBV28,CASSLEQGASTEAFF
TRBJ1-2,TRBV6-5,CASSYSQPNYGYTF
TRBJ1-1,TRBV19,CASNPYRATEAFF
TRBJ2-7,TRBV28,CASSFPLESSGGHEQYF
TRBJ2-2,TRBV2,CASSVRDGGTGELFF
TRBJ1-2,TRBV28,CASSRAGSQLGYTF
TRBJ1-5,TRBV27,CASQTGEDQPQHF
TRBJ1-1,TRBV12-3/TRBV12-4,CASSFGGIAEAFF
TRBJ1-1,TRBV7-2,CASSLLKGGSGAFF
TRBJ2-1,TRBV25-1,CASSDQNWSRYNEQFF
TRBJ1-2,TRBV10-3,CAISESQIRDYGYTF